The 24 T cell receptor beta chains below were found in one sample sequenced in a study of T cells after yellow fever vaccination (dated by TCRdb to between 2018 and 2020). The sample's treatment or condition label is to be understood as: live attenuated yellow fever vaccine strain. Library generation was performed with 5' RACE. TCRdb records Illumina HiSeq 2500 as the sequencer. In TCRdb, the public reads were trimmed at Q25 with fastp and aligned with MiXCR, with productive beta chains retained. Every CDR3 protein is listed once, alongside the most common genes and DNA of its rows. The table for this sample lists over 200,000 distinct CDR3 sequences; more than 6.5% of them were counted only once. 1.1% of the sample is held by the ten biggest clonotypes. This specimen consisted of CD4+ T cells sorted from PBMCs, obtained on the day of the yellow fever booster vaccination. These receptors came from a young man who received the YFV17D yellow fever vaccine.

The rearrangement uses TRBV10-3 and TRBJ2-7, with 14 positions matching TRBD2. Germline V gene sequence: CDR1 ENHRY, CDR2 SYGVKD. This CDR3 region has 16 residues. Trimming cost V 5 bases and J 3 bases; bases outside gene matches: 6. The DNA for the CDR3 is TGTGCCATCAGTTCCGGGACTAGCGGGAGAAGCTACGAGCAGTACTTC. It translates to CAISSGTSGRSYEQYF.

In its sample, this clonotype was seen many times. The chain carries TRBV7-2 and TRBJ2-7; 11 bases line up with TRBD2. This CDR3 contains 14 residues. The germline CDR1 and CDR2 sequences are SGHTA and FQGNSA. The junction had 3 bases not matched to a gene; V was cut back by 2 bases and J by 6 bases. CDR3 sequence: CASSLLAGGTEQYF. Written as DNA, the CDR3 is TGTGCCAGCAGCTTACTAGCGGGAGGAACCGAGCAGTACTTC.

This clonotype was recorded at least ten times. Here the CDR3 reads CSARGGSVYNEQFF. CDR3 nucleotides: TGCAGTGCTAGAGGTGGGAGTGTCTACAATGAGCAGTTCTTC. The chain employs TRBV20-1 and TRBJ2-1; the D gene is possibly TRBD2 (5 bases). Germline CDR1 and CDR2: DFQATT and SNEGSKA (reference sequence). CDR3 length: 14 residues. With 1 base removed from V and 3 bases from J, the gap between germline ends came to 10 bases.

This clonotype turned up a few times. CDR3 protein: CASSPGTAFEQYF. The CDR3 DNA sequence: TGCGCCAGCAGTCCCGGGACAGCCTTCGAGCAGTACTTC. The chain links TRBV10-1 to TRBJ2-7; 7 nucleotides agree with TRBD1. From germline, CDR1 is WNHNN and CDR2 SYGVQD (reference sequence). This CDR3 has 13 amino acids. The V segment lost 5 bases and the J segment 6 bases; nucleotides outside the gene matches: 7.

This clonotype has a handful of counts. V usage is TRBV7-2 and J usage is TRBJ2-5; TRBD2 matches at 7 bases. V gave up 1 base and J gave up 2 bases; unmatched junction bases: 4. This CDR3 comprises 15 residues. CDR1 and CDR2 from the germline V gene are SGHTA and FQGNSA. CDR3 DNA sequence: TGTGCCAGCAGCTTAGTTGGGACTACACAAGAGACCCAGTACTTC. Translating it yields CASSLVGTTQETQYF.

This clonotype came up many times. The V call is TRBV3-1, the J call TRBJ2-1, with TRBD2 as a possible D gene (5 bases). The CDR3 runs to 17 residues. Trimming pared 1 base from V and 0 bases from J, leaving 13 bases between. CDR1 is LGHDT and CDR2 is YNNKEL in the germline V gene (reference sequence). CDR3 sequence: CASSQGETSSSYNEQFF. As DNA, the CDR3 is TGTGCCAGCAGCCAAGGGGAGACTTCTAGCTCCTACAATGAGCAGTTCTTC.

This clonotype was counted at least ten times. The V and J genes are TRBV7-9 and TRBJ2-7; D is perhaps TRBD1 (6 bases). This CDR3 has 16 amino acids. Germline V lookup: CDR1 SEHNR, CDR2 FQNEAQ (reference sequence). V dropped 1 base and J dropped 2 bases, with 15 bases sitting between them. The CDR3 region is CASSLVGRGSPYEQYF. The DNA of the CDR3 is TGTGCCAGCAGCTTAGTAGGCAGGGGATCTCCCTACGAGCAGTACTTC.

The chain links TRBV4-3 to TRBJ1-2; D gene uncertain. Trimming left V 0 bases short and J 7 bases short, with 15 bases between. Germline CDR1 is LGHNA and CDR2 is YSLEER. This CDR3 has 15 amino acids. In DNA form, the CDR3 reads TGCGCCAGCAGCCAAGAGGCAGTGGGGTGGAGTGGCTACACCTTC. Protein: CASSQEAVGWSGYTF.

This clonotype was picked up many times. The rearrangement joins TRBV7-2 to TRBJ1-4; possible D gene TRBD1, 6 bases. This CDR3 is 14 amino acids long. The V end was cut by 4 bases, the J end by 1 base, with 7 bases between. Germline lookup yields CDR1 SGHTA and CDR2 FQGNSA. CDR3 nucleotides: TGTGCCAGCAGCTCGGACAGAACTAATGAAAAACTGTTTTTT. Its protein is CASSSDRTNEKLFF.

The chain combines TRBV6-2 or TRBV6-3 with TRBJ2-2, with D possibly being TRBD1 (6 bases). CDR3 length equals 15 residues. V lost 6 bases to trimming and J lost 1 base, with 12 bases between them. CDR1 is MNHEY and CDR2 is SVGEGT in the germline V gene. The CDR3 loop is CASRLDSRNTGELFF. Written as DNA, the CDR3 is TGTGCCAGCAGATTGGACAGCCGGAACACCGGGGAGCTGTTTTTT.

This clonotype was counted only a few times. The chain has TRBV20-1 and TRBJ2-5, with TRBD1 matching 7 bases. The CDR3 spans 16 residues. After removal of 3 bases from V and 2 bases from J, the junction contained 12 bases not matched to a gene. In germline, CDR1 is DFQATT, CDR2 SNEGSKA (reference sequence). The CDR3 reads CSASGTTGITQETQYF. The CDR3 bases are TGCAGTGCTAGTGGTACGACAGGGATTACACAAGAGACCCAGTACTTC.

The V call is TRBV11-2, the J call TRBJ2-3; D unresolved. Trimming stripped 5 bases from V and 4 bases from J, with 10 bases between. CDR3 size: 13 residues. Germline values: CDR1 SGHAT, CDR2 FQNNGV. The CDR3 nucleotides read TGTGCCAGCAGCCTGGTGCGAGCAGATACGCAGTATTTT. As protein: CASSLVRADTQYF.

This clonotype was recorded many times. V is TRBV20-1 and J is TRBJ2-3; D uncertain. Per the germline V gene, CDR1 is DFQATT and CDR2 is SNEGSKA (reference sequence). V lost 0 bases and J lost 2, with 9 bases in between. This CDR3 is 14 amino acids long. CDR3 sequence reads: CSARDQANTDTQYF. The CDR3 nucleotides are TGCAGTGCTAGAGACCAGGCCAACACAGATACGCAGTATTTT.

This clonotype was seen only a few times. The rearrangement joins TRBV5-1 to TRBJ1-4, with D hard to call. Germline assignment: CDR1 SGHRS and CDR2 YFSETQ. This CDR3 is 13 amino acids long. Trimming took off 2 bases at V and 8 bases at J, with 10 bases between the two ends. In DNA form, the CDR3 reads TGCGCCAGCAGCTTAGGGCCCCAGGAAAAACTGTTTTTT. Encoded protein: CASSLGPQEKLFF.

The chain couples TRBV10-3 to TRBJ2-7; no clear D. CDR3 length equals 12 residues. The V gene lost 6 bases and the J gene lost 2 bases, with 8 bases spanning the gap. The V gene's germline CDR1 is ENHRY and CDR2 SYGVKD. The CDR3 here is CAISTTPYEQYF. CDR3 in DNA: TGTGCCATCAGCACAACTCCCTACGAGCAGTACTTC.

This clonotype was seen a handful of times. The chain's CDR3 is CASRQDSYYEQYF. The CDR3 DNA reads TGTGCCAGTAGGCAAGACAGCTACTACGAGCAGTACTTC. This rearrangement joins TRBV19 to TRBJ2-7; the D gene is possibly TRBD1 (5 bases). The CDR3 sequence is 13 residues long. The germline V and J ends were trimmed by 6 bases and 3 bases, with 12 bases remaining between them. Germline V gene data show CDR1 as LNHDA and CDR2 as SQIVND (reference sequence).

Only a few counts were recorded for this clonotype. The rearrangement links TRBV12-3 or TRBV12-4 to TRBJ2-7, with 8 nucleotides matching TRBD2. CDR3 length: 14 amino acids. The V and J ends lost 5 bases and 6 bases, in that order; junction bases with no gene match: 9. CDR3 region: CASSSSSGSFEQYF. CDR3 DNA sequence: TGTGCCAGCAGTAGCTCCAGCGGGAGCTTCGAGCAGTACTTC.

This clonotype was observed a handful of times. This CDR3 is CSARDRNSGRETQYF. DNA for the CDR3: TGCAGTGCTAGAGATAGGAATAGCGGGAGGGAGACCCAGTACTTC. The chain joins TRBV20-1 to TRBJ2-5; 10 bases are a match to TRBD2. Trimming at V came to 0 bases and at J to 5 bases, leaving 6 bases not matched to a gene. CDR1 is DFQATT, CDR2 SNEGSKA, per germline (reference sequence). The CDR3 sequence is 15 residues long.

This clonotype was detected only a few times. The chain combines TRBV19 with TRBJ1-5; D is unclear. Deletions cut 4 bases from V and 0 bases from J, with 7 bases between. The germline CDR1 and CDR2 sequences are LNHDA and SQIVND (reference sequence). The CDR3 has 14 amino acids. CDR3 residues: CASSTDHSNQPQHF. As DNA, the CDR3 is TGTGCCAGTAGTACCGATCATAGCAATCAGCCCCAGCATTTT.

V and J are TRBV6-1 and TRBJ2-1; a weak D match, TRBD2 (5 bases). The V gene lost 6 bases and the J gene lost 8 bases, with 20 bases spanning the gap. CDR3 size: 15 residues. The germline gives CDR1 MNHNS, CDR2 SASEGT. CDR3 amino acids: CASRVAGIRSHEQFF. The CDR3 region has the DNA TGTGCCAGCAGGGTGGCGGGTATAAGGAGCCATGAGCAGTTCTTC.

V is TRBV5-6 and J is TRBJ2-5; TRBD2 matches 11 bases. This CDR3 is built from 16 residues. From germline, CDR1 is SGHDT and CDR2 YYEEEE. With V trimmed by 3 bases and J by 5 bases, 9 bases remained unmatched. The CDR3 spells CASSYIAGGPRETQYF. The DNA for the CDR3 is TGTGCCAGCAGCTATATAGCGGGAGGGCCACGGGAGACCCAGTACTTC.

CDR3 sequence reads: CASSFGRGEETQYF. CDR3 bases: TGCGCCAGCAGCTTCGGTAGGGGGGAAGAGACCCAGTACTTC. J is TRBJ2-5 and V is TRBV5-1; perhaps D is TRBD1 or TRBD2 (6 bases each). Trimming pared 2 bases from V and 3 bases from J, leaving 11 bases between. The CDR3 totals 14 residues. Germline V gene data show CDR1 as SGHRS and CDR2 as YFSETQ.

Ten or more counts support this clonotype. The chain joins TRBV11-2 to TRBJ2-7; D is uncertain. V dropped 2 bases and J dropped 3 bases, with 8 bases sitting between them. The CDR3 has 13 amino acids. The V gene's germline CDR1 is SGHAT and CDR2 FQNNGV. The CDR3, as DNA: TGTGCCAGCAGCTTAACGTCTGTCTACGAGCAGTACTTC. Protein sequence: CASSLTSVYEQYF. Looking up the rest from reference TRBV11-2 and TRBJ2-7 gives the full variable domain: EAGVAQSPRYKIIEKRQSVAFWCNPISGHATLYWYQQILGQGPKLLIQFQNNGVVDDSQLPKDRFSAERLKGVDSTLKIQPAKLEDSAVYLCASSLTSVYEQYFGPGTRLTVT.

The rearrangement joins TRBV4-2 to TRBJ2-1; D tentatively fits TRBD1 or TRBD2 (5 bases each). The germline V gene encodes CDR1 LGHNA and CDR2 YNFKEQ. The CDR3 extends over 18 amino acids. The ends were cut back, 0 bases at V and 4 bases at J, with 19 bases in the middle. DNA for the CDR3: TGTGCCAGCAGCCAAGAGAATAGGGACGTCGGGATTTACAATGAGCAGTTCTTC. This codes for CASSQENRDVGIYNEQFF.